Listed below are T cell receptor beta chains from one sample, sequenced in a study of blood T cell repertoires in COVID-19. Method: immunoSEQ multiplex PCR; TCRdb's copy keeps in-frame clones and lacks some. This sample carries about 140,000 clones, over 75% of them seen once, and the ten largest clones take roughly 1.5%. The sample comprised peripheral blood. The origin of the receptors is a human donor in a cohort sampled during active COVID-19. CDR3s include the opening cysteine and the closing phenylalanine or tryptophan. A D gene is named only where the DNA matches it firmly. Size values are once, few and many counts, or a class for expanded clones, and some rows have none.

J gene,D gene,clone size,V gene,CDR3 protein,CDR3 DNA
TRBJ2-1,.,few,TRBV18,CASSPTIEGVYNEQFF,TGTGCCAGCTCACCCACTATCGAGGGAGTCTACAATGAGCAGTTCTTC
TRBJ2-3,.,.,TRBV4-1,CASSQVFRDSKNTQYF,TGCGCCAGCAGCCAAGTTTTTCGAGACTCCAAAAATACGCAGTATTTT
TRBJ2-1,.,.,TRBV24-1,CATSDWHNNEQFF,TGTGCCACCAGTGATTGGCACAACAATGAGCAGTTCTTC
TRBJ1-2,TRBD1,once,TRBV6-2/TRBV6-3,CASNPDRGGYTF,TGTGCCAGCAACCCTGACAGGGGTGGCTACACCTTC
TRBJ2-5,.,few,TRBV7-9,CASSLIMETQYF,TGTGCCAGCAGCTTAATCATGGAGACCCAGTACTTC
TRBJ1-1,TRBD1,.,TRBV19,CASSMGAGTGGRTEAFF,TGTGCCAGTAGTATGGGCGCCGGGACAGGGGGCCGGACTGAAGCTTTCTTT
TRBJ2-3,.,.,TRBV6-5,CASRGTATDTQYF,TGTGCCAGCAGAGGAACAGCCACAGATACGCAGTATTTT
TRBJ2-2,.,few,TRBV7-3,CASSLTGNGELFF,TGTGCCAGCAGCTTAACCGGGAACGGGGAGCTGTTTTTT
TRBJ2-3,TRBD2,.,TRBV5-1,CASSAGLAGPTDTQYF,TGCGCCAGCAGCGCCGGACTAGCGGGACCCACAGATACGCAGTATTTT
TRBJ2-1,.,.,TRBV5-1,CASSSGLAPNEQFF,TGCGCCAGCAGCTCCGGACTGGCTCCTAATGAGCAGTTCTTC
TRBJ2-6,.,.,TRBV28,CASSYAGSGANVLTF,TGTGCCAGCAGCTACGCGGGGTCCGGGGCCAACGTCCTGACTTTC
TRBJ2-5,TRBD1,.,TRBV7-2,CASSQTGTGYQETQYF,TGTGCCAGCAGCCAGACCGGGACAGGGTACCAAGAGACCCAGTACTTC
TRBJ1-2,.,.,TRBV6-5,CASSRDRRWGYTF,TGTGCCAGCAGCCGCGACAGGCGATGGGGCTACACCTTC
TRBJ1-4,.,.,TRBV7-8,CASSFTPERVRTKLFF,TGTGCCAGCAGCTTCACCCCGGAGAGGGTTCGAACGAAACTGTTTTTT
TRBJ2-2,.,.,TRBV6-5,CASSYSFPAGELFF,TGTGCCAGCAGTTACTCGTTCCCCGCCGGGGAGCTGTTTTTT
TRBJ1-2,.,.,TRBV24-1,CATSDFRDKLIYGYTF,TGTGCCACCAGTGATTTCCGGGACAAACTGATCTATGGCTACACCTTC
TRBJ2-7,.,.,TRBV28,CASSTGPHYEQYF,TGTGCCAGCAGCACAGGGCCACACTACGAGCAGTACTTC
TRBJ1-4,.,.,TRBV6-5,CASSRGSNEKLFF,TGTGCCAGCTCGAGGGGGTCTAATGAAAAACTGTTTTTT
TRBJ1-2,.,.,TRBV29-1,CSVEEGGGYTF,TGCAGCGTTGAAGAGGGCGGGGGCTACACCTTC
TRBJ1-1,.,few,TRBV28,CASRSTEAFF,TGTGCCAGCAGATCTACTGAAGCTTTCTTT
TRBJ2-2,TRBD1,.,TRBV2,CASKRQGPNTGELFF,TGTGCCAGCAAACGACAGGGACCGAACACCGGGGAGCTGTTTTTT
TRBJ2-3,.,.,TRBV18,CASSPTTLSQDTQYF,TGTGCCAGCTCACCGACTACCCTCTCCCAAGATACGCAGTATTTT
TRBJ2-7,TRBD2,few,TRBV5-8,CASKVTGGPYEQYF,TGTGCCAGCAAGGTTACGGGAGGGCCTTACGAGCAGTACTTC
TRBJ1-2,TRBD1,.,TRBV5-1,CASSLQTGGGNYGYTF,TGCGCCAGCAGTCTTCAAACAGGGGGTGGTAACTATGGCTACACCTTC
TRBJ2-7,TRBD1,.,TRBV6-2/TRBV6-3,CASSPPTGHSISYEQYF,TGTGCCAGCAGCCCTCCGACAGGGCACTCCATTTCCTACGAGCAGTACTTC
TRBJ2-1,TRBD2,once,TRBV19,CASSPRRSGSIDEQFF,TGTGCCAGTAGTCCCCGTCGTAGCGGGAGTATCGATGAGCAGTTCTTC
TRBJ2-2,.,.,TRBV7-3,CASSLMAVLNTGELFF,TGTGCCAGCAGCTTAATGGCAGTCTTGAACACCGGGGAGCTGTTTTTT
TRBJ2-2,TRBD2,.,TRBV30,CAWNGRGDTGELFF,TGTGCCTGGAACGGGAGGGGTGACACCGGGGAGCTGTTTTTT
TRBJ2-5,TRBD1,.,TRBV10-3,CAISRGAGTGEETQYF,TGTGCCATCAGTCGCGGAGCCGGGACAGGGGAAGAGACCCAGTACTTC
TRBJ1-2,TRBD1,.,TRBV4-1,CASSIGTGDQYGYTF,TGCGCCAGCAGCATCGGAACAGGGGATCAGTATGGCTACACCTTC
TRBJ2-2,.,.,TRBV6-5,CASSPPGLPGELFF,TGTGCCAGCAGTCCCCCAGGGTTACCCGGGGAGCTGTTTTTT
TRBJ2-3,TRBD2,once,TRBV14,CASSQYRAGGDTQYF,TGTGCCAGCAGCCAATACCGAGCGGGAGGGGATACGCAGTATTTT
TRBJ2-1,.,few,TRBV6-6,CASSPGYNEQFF,TGTGCCAGCAGCCCAGGATACAATGAGCAGTTCTTC
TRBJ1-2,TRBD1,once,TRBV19,CASSIDRGYGYTF,TGTGCCAGTAGTATCGACAGGGGCTATGGCTACACCTTC
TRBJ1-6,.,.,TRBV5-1,CASSLSRLGSPLHF,TGCGCCAGCAGCCTTTCGAGGCTGGGTTCACCCCTCCACTTT
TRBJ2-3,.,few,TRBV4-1,CASSPAWGSDTQYF,TGCGCCAGCAGCCCAGCATGGGGCTCAGATACGCAGTATTTT
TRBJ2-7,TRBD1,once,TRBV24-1,CATSGTGTGAAGQYF,TGTGCCACCAGTGGGACCGGGACAGGGGCTGCAGGGCAGTACTTC
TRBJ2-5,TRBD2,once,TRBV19,CASSIASGRAETQYF,TGTGCCAGTAGTATCGCTAGCGGGAGGGCAGAGACCCAGTACTTC
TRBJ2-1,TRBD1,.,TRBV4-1,CASSLGNRGYEQFF,TGCGCCAGCAGCCTAGGGAACAGGGGTTATGAGCAGTTCTTC
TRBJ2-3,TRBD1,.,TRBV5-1,CASSPEGTGAVDTQYF,TGCGCCAGCAGCCCGGAGGGGACAGGGGCCGTAGATACGCAGTATTTT
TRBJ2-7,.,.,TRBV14,CASSQPTGNYEQYF,TGTGCCAGCAGCCAACCGACAGGAAACTACGAGCAGTACTTC
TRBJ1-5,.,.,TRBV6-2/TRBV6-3,CASSYWGRRGNQPQHF,TGTGCCAGCAGTTATTGGGGCAGACGGGGCAATCAGCCCCAGCATTTT
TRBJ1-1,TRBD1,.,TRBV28,CASSLVGQGLAFF,TGTGCCAGCAGTTTGGTGGGACAGGGGTTAGCTTTCTTT
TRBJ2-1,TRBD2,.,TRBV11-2,CASRGTSGSMDEQFF,TGTGCCAGCCGGGGGACTAGCGGGAGTATGGATGAGCAGTTCTTC
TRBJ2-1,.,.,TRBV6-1,CASSELRSVNEQFF,TGTGCCAGCAGTGAATTGAGGAGCGTGAATGAGCAGTTCTTC
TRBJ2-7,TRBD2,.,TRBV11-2,CASSWTFVREGGEQYF,TGTGCCAGCAGCTGGACCTTTGTGCGGGAGGGGGGCGAGCAGTACTTC
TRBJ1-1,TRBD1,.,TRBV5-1,CASSLEAGGVTEAFF,TGCGCCAGCAGCTTGGAGGCAGGGGGAGTCACTGAAGCTTTCTTT
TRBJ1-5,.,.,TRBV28,CASSARRGALGQPQHF,TGTGCCAGCAGTGCTCGACGGGGGGCCTTAGGTCAGCCCCAGCATTTT